This TCR beta chain was obtained from a study of type 1 regulatory T cells. Study as a whole: This in vitro CD4 product, T-allo10, is enriched for Tr1 cells and alloantigen-specific.

Study findings and constraints: Compared with non-Tr1 cells, Tr1 cells showed a narrower TCR repertoire.

This clonotype is medium-sized within its sample. What it recognizes is unknown. From germline, CDR1 is MNHNS and CDR2 SASEGT. This CDR3 contains 15 residues. Trimming cost V 0 bases and J 5 bases; bases outside gene matches: 6. A single record per CDR3 protein comes from TCRdb applying MiXCR to the reads. This sample carries 6,000 to 7,500 distinct CDR3 sequences, 33% of them seen once, and the ten largest clones take roughly 24%. The receptor was isolated from a human donor in good health. The chain carries TRBV6-1 and TRBJ1-1; 7 nucleotides agree with TRBD1. The specimen sequenced was cultured type 1 regulatory T (Tr1) cells, either the whole culture or a sorted fraction (not recorded which). The CDR3 loop is CASSEATGAGTEAFF. The CDR3 nucleotides are TGTGCCAGCAGTGAAGCAACAGGGGCGGGGACTGAAGCTTTCTTT.